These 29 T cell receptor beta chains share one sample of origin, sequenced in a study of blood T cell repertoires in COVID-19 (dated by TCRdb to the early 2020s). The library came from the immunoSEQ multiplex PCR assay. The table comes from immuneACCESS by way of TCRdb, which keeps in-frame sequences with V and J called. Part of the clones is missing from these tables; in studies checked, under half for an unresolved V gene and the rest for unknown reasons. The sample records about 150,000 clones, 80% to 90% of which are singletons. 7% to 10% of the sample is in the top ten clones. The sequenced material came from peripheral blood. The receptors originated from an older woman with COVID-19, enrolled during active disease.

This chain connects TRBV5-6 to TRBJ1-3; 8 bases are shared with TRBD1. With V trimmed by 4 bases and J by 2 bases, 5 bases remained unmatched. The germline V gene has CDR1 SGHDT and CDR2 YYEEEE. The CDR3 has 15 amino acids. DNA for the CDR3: TGTGCCAGCAGCATCACAGGGGGAGCTGGAAACACCATATATTTT. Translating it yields CASSITGGAGNTIYF.

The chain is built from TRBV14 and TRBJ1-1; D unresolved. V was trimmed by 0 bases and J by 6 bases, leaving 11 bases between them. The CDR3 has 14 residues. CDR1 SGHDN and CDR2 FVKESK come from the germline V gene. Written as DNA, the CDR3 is TGTGCCAGCAGCCAAGATCTGGACGGGGCTGAAGCTTTCTTT. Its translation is CASSQDLDGAEAFF.

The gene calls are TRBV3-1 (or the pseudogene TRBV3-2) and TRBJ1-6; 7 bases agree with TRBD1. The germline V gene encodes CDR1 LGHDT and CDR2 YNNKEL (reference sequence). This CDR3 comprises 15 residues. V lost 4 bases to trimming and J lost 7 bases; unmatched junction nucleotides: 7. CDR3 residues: CASSPGRGRNSPLHF. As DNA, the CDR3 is TGTGCCAGCAGCCCCGGCAGGGGGAGGAATTCACCCCTCCACTTT.

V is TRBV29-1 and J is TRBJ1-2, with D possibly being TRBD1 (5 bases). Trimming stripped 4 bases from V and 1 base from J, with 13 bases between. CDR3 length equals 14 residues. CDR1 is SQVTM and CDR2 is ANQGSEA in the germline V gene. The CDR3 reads CSVGRQSLNYGYTF. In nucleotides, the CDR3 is TGCAGCGTTGGCCGACAGAGCCTTAACTATGGCTACACCTTC.

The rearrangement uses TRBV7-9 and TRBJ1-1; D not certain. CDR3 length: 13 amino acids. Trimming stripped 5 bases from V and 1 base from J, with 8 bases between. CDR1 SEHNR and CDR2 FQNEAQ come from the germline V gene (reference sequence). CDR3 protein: CASSPLANTEAFF. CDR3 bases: TGTGCCAGCAGCCCCCTAGCGAACACTGAAGCTTTCTTT. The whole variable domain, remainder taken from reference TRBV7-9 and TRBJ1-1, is DTGVSQNPRHKITKRGQNVTFRCDPISEHNRLYWYRQTLGQGPEFLTYFQNEAQLEKSRLLSDRFSAERPKGSFSTLEIQRTEQGDSAMYLCASSPLANTEAFFGQGTRLTVV.

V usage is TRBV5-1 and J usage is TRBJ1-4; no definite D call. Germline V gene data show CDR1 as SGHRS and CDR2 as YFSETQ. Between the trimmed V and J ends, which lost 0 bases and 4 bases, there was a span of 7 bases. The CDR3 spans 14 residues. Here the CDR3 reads CASSLGQNNEKLFF. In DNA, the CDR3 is TGCGCCAGCAGCTTGGGCCAGAATAATGAAAAACTGTTTTTT.

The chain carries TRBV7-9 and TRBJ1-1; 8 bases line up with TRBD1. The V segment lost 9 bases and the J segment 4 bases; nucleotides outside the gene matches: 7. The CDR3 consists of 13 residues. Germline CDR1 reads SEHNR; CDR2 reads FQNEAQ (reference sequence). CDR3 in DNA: TGTGCCAGTTCCAGGGGGCCTTTCACTGAAGCTTTCTTT. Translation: CASSRGPFTEAFF. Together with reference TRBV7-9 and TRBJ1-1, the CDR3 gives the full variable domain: DTGVSQNPRHKITKRGQNVTFRCDPISEHNRLYWYRQTLGQGPEFLTYFQNEAQLEKSRLLSDRFSAERPKGSFSTLEIQRTEQGDSAMYLCASSRGPFTEAFFGQGTRLTVV.

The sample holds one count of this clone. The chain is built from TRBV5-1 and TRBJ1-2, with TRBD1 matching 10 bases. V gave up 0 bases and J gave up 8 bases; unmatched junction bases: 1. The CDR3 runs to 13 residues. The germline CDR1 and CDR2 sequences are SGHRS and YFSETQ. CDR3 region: CASSLGDRGGYTF. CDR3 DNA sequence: TGCGCCAGCAGCTTGGGGGACAGGGGCGGCTACACCTTC.

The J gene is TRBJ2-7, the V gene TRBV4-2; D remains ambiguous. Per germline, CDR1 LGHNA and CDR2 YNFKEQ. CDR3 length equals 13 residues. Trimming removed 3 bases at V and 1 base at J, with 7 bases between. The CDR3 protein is CASSQWASYEQYV. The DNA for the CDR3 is TGTGCCAGCAGCCAGTGGGCGTCCTACGAGCAGTACGTC.

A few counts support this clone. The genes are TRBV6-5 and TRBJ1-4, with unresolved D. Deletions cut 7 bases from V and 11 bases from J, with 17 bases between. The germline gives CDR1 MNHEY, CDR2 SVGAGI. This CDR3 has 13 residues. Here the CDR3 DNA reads TGTGCCAGCACACAAAGGGAAGGACTGAAACTGTTTTTT. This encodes CASTQREGLKLFF.

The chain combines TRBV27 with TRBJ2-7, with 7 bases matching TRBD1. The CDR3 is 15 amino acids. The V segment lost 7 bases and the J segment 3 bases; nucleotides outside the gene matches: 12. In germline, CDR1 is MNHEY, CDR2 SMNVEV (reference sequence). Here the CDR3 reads CASTERPGGLYEQYF. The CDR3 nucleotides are TGTGCCAGCACCGAGAGGCCAGGGGGTCTCTACGAGCAGTACTTC.

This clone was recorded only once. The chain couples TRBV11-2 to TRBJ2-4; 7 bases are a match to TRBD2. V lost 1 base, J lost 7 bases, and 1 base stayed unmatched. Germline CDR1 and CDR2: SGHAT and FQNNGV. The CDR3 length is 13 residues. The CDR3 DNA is TGTGCCAGCAGCTTAGGGGGGGGGAACATTCAGTACTTC. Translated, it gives CASSLGGGNIQYF.

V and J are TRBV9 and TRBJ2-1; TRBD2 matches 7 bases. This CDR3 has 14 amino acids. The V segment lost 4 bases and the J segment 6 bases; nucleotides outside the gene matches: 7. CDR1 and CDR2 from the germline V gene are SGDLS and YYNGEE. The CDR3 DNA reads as TGTGCCAGCAGCACCGGGGGGACTTTCAATGAGCAGTTCTTC. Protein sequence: CASSTGGTFNEQFF.

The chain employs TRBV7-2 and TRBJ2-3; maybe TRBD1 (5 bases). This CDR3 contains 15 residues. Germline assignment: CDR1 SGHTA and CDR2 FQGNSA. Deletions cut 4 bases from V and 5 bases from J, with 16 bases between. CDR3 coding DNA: TGTGCCAGCAGCTACCTTGCCAGGGTTGGAGATACGCAGTATTTT. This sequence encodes CASSYLARVGDTQYF.

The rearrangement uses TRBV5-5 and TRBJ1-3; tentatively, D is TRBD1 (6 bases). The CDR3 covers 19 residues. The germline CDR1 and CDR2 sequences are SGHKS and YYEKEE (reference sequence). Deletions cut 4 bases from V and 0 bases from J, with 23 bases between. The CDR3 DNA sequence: TGTGCCAGCAGCATGGGATGGGGGACACCAACCTTCTCTGGAAACACCATATATTTT. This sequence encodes CASSMGWGTPTFSGNTIYF.

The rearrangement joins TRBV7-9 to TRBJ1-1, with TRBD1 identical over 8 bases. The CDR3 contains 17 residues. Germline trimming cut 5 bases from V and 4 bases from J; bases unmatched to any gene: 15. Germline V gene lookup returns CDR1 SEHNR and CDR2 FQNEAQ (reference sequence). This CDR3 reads CASSQGQDGRLSTEAFF. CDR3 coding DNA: TGTGCCAGCAGCCAGGGACAGGATGGGAGGCTGAGCACTGAAGCTTTCTTT.

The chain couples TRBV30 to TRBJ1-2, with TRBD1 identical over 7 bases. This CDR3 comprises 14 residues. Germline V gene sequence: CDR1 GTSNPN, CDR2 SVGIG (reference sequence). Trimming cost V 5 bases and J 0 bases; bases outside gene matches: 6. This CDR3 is CAWDREMTNYGYTF. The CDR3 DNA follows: TGTGCCTGGGACAGGGAAATGACTAACTATGGCTACACCTTC.

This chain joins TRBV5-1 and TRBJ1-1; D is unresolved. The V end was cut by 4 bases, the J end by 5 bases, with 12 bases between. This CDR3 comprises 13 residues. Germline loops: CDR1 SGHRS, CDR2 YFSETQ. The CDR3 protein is CASSPAAGTEAFF. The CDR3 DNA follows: TGCGCCAGCAGCCCGGCAGCGGGGACTGAAGCTTTCTTT.

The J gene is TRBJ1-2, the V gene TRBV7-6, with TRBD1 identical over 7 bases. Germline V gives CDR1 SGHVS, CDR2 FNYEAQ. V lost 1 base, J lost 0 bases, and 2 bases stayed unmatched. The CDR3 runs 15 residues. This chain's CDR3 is CASSLGDRANYGYTF. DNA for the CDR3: TGTGCCAGCAGCTTAGGGGACAGAGCTAACTATGGCTACACCTTC.

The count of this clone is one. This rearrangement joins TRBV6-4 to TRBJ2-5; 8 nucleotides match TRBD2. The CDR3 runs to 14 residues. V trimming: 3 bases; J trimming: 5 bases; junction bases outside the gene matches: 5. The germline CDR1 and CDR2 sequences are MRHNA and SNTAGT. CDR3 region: CASSETSESETQYF. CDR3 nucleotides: TGTGCCAGCAGTGAGACTAGCGAATCCGAGACCCAGTACTTC.

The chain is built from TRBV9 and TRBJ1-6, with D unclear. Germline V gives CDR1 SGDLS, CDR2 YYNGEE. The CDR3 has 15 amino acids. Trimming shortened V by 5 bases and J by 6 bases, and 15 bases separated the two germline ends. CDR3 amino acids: CASSTSGRVNSPLHF. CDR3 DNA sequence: TGTGCCAGCAGTACTAGCGGGCGGGTTAATTCACCCCTCCACTTT.

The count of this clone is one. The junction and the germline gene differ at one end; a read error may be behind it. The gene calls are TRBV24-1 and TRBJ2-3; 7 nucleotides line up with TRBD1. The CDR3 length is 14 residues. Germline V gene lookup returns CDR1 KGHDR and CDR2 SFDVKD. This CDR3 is CATSDSDRTGTQYF. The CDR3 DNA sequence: TGTGCCACCAGTGATTCAGACCGGACAGGTACGCAGTATTTT.

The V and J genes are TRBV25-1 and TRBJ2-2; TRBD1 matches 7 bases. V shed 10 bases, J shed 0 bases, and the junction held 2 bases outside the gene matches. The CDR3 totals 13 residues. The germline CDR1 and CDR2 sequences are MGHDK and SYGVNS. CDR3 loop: CATGTANTGELFF. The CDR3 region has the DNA TGTGCCACAGGGACAGCGAACACCGGGGAGCTGTTTTTT.

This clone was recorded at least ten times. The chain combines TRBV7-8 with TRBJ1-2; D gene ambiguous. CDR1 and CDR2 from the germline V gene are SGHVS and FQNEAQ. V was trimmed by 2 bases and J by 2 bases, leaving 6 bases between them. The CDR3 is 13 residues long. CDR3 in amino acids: CASSLPGNYGYTF. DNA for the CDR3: TGTGCCAGCAGCTTACCGGGAAACTATGGCTACACCTTC. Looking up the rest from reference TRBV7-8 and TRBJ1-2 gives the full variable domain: GAGVSQSPRYKVAKRGQDVALRCDPISGHVSLFWYQQALGQGPEFLTYFQNEAQLDKSGLPSDRFFAERPEGSVSTLKIQRTQQEDSAVYLCASSLPGNYGYTFGSGTRLTVV.

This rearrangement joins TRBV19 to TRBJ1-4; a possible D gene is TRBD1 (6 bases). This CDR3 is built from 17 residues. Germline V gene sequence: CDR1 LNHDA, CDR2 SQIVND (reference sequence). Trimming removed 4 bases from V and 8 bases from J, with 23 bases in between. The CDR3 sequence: CASSRPPGTTSMEKLFF. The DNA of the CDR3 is TGTGCCAGTAGTAGGCCTCCGGGGACAACTTCGATGGAAAAACTGTTTTTT.

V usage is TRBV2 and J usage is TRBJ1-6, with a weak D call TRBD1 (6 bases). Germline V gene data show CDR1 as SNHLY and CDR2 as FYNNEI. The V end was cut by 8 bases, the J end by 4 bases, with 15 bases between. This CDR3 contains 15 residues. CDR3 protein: CASSFPGHYNSPLHF. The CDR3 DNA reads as TGTGCCAGCTCCTTTCCGGGACATTATAATTCACCCCTCCACTTT.

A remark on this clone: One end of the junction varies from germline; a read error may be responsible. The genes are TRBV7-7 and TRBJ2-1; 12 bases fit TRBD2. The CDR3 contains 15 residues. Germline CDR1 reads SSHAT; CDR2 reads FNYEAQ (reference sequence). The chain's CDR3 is CASSRLAGAYNEQFF. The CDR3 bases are TGTGCTAGCAGCCGACTAGCGGGAGCCTACAATGAGCAGTTCTTC.

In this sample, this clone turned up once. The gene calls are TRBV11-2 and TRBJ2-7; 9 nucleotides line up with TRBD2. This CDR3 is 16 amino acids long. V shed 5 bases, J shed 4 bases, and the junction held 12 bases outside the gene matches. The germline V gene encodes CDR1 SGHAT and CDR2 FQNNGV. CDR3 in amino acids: CASSSGRTDRIYEQYF. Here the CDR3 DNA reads TGTGCCAGCAGCAGCGGGAGGACCGACCGAATTTACGAGCAGTACTTC.

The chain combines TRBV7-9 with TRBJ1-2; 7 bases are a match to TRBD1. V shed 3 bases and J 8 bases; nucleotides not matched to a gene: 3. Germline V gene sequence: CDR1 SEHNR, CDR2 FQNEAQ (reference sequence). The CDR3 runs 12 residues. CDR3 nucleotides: TGTGCCAGCAGCTTCGACAGGGTCGGCTACACCTTC. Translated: CASSFDRVGYTF.